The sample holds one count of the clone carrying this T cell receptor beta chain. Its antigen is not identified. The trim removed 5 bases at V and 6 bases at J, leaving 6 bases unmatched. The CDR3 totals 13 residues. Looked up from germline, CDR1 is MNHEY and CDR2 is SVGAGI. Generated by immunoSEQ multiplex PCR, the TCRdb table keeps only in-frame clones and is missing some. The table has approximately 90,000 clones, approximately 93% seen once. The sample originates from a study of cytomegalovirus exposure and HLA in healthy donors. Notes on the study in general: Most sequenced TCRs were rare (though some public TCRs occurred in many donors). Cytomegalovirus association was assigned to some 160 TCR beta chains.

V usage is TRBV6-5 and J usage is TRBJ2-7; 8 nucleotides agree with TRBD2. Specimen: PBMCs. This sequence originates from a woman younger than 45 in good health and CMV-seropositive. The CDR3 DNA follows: TGTGCCAGCAGTCTAGGACTAGCTGGCGAGCAGTACTTC. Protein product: CASSLGLAGEQYF.